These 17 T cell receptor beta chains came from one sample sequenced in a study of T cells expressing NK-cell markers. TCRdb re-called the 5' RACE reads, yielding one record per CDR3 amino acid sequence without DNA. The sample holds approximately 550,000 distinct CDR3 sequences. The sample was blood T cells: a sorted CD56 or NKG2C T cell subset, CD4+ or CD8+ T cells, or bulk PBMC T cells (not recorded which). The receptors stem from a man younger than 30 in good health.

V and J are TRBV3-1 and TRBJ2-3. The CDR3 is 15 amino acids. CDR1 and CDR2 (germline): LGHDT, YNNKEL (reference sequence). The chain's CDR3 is CASSQDGTSTDTQYF.

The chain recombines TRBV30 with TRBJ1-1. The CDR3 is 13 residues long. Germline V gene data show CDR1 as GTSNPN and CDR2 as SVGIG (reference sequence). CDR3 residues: CAWSIRTDTEAFF. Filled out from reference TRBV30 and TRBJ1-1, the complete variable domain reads SQTIHQWPATLVQPVGSPLSLECTVEGTSNPNLYWYRQAAGRGLQLLFYSVGIGQISSEVPQNLSASRPQDRQFILSSKKLLLSDSGFYLCAWSIRTDTEAFFGQGTRLTVV.

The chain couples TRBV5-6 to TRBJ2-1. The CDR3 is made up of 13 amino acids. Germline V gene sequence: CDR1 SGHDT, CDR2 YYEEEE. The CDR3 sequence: CASSDGPPSEQFF.

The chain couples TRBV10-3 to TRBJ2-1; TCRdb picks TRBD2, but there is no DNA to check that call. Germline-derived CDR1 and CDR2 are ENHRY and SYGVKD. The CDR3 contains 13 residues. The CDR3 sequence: CASAAGVNNEQFF.

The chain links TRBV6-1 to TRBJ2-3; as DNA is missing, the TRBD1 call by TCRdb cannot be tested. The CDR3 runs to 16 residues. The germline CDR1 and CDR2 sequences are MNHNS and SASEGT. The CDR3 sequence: CASSEQGQLPTDTQYF.

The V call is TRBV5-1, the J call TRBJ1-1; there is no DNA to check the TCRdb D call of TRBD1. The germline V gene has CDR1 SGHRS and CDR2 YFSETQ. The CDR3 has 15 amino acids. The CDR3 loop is CASSRTGVENTEAFF.

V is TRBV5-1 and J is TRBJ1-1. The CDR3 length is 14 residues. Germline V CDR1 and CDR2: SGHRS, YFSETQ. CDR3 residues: CASSSTPDGTEAFF.

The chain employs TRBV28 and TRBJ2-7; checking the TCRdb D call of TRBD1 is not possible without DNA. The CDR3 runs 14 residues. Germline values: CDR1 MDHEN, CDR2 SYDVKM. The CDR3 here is CASSHGTEAYEQYF.

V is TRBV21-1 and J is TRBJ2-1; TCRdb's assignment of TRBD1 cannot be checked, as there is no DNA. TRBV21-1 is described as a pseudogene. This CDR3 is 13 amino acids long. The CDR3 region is CASFGTGENEQFF.

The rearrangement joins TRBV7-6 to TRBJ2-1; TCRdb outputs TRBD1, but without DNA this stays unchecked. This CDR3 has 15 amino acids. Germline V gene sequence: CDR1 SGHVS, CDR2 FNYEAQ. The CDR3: CASSLGAGWDNEQFF.

CDR3 amino acids: CASSLWEASGSKGVNEQFF. J is TRBJ2-1 and V is TRBV12-3 or TRBV12-4; TCRdb's D call, TRBD2, is unchecked because there is no DNA. This CDR3 has 19 amino acids.

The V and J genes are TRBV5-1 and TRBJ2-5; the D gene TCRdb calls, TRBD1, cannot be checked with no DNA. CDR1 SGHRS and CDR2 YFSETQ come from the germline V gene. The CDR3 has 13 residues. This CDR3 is CASSWDRGETQYF.

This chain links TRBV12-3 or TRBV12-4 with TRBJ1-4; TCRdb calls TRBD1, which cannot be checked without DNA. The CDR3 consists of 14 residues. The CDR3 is CASSLEGSGEKLFF.

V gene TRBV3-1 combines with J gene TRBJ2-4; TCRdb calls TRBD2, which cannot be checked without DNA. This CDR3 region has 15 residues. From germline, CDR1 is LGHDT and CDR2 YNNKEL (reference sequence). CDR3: CASRPSGRVQNIQYF.

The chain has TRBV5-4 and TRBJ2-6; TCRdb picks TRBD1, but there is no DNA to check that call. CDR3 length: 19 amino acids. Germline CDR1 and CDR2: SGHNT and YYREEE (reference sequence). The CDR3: CASSLGTGDRLSGANVLTF.

This CDR3 reads CASRDSHNNEQFF. The V call is TRBV21-1, the J call TRBJ2-1; TCRdb designates TRBD1, a call that cannot be tested without DNA. TRBV21-1 is classified as a pseudogene. This CDR3 spans 13 amino acids.

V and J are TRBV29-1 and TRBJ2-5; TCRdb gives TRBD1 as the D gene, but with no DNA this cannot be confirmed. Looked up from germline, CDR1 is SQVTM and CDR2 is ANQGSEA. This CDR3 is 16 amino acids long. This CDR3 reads CSAGAAGGGIQETQYF. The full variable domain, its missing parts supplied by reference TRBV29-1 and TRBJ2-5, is SAVISQKPSRDICQRGTSLTIQCQVDSQVTMMFWYRQQPGQSLTLIATANQGSEATYESGFVIDKFPISRPNLTFSTLTVSNMSPEDSSIYLCSAGAAGGGIQETQYFGPGTRLLVL.